What follows is one TCR beta chain and its context. Its target is not known. Germline lookup yields CDR1 LNHDA and CDR2 SQIVND (reference sequence). The V gene lost 4 bases and the J gene lost 4 bases, with 10 bases spanning the gap. CDR3 size: 13 residues. This table comes from immunoSEQ multiplex PCR, and its TCRdb copy is limited to in-frame clones, with some not included. This table holds some 80,000 clones, approximately 90% found once. These data are taken from a study of human versus mouse CDR3 diversity and MHC coevolution. Study-wide results and caveats: iCHAO1 estimated the human TCR beta repertoire at about 1.6 million clonotypes.

The chain employs TRBV19 and TRBJ1-1; weak D call: TRBD1 (6 bases). This sequence originates from a person between 25 and 69 years old in good health. Material for sequencing was naive CD4+ T cells from blood. The subset was: CD45RO-negative CD62L-positive naive CD4 T cells. CDR3 in DNA: TGTGCCAGTAGTACACAGGGTAGCACTGAAGCTTTCTTT. Translating gives CASSTQGSTEAFF.